These 32 T cell receptor beta chains share one sample of origin, sequenced in a study of beta chain features in type 1 diabetes. Sequenced material consisted of expressed TCRB transcripts (all of the isolated RNA was reverse transcribed). This table comes from immunoSEQ multiplex PCR, and its TCRdb copy is limited to in-frame clones, with some not included. The sample carries 200,000 to 250,000 clones, around a quarter recorded once. The specimen was central memory CD4+ T cells from blood. Receptors were obtained from a man under 40 in good health.

The chain is built from TRBV7-2 and TRBJ2-7; 11 bases fit TRBD2. J lost 3 bases, V lost 5 bases, and 6 bases had no gene match. Germline V gene sequence: CDR1 SGHTA, CDR2 FQGNSA. The CDR3 length is 15 residues. CDR3 nucleotides: TGTGCCAGCAGCATTAGCGGGGGGGCACTCTACGAGCAGTACTTC. It codes for CASSISGGALYEQYF.

Of note for this clone: A read error may produce the germline difference seen at one junction end. V is TRBV20-1 and J is TRBJ2-1; D is ambiguous. From germline, CDR1 is DFQATT and CDR2 SNEGSKA (reference sequence). The CDR3 has 11 amino acids. CDR3 amino acids: CSARESRNTVF. As DNA, the CDR3 is TGCAGTGCTAGAGAGTCGCGCAACACAGTCTTC.

This clone showed up just a few times. The rearrangement uses TRBV7-9 and TRBJ2-7; possible D gene TRBD2, 5 bases. This CDR3 region has 14 residues. CDR1 is SEHNR, CDR2 FQNEAQ, per germline (reference sequence). The V end was cut by 4 bases, the J end by 2 bases, with 12 bases between. CDR3 DNA sequence: TGTGCCAGCAGCTCAAATTTCGGGGCCTACGAGCAGTACTTC. It specifies CASSSNFGAYEQYF.

In its sample, this clone was seen many times. Distinct nucleotide sequences in the sample also encode this CDR3. The CDR3 DNA sequence: TGCAGCGTTTCAGTCCGCGGGGCCGGGGAGCTGTTTTTT. Translating gives CSVSVRGAGELFF. The chain is built from TRBV29-1 and TRBJ2-2, with a weak D call TRBD2 (6 bases). Trimming cost V 5 bases and J 6 bases, with 13 bases left between them. CDR1 is SQVTM, CDR2 ANQGSEA, per germline. CDR3 length: 13 residues.

In this sample, this clone turned up a few times. The rearrangement joins TRBV5-6 to TRBJ2-7; D call uncertain. Germline V gene lookup returns CDR1 SGHDT and CDR2 YYEEEE. The CDR3 runs to 15 residues. With 1 base removed from V and 1 base from J, the gap between germline ends came to 12 bases. In nucleotides, the CDR3 is TGTGCCAGCAGCTTGAACGGCATTCTGTCCTACGAGCAGTACTTC. It specifies CASSLNGILSYEQYF.

The gene calls are TRBV10-2 and TRBJ1-5; D unresolved. CDR3 length: 13 amino acids. Looked up from germline, CDR1 is WSHSY and CDR2 is SAAADI. The germline V and J ends were trimmed by 0 bases and 9 bases, with 9 bases remaining between them. The chain's CDR3 is CASSESGVRPQHF. CDR3 coding DNA: TGCGCCAGCAGTGAGTCCGGGGTGCGGCCCCAGCATTTT.

This clone has just a few counts. This chain uses TRBV7-2 with TRBJ2-7; D ambiguous. Deletions cut 5 bases from V and 0 bases from J, with 11 bases between. There are 14 residues in the CDR3. Germline CDR1 SGHTA, CDR2 FQGNSA. The CDR3 DNA follows: TGTGCCAGCAGCCCCATCAGACTCTCCTACGAGCAGTACTTC. The encoded protein is CASSPIRLSYEQYF.

The V and J genes are TRBV5-1 and TRBJ2-7; 10 bases are a match to TRBD1. V lost 5 bases and J lost 3; bases outside the gene matches: 5. Germline V gives CDR1 SGHRS, CDR2 YFSETQ. This CDR3 has 14 residues. CDR3 DNA: TGCGCCAGCAGTCCCGGGACAGGGGACTACGAGCAGTACTTC. Protein: CASSPGTGDYEQYF.

This clone was seen ten or more times. This rearrangement joins TRBV29-1 to TRBJ1-1; the D gene is possibly TRBD1 (6 bases). Germline CDR1 is SQVTM and CDR2 is ANQGSEA. The V end was cut by 4 bases, the J end by 1 base, with 10 bases between. The CDR3 has 13 amino acids. CDR3: CSVAGRGNTEAFF. The DNA of the CDR3 is TGCAGCGTTGCGGGCAGGGGGAACACTGAAGCTTTCTTT. The entire variable domain, with the rest obtained from reference TRBV29-1 and TRBJ1-1, is as follows: SAVISQKPSRDICQRGTSLTIQCQVDSQVTMMFWYRQQPGQSLTLIATANQGSEATYESGFVIDKFPISRPNLTFSTLTVSNMSPEDSSIYLCSVAGRGNTEAFFGQGTRLTVV.

The chain links TRBV7-2 to TRBJ2-7; 8 nucleotides match TRBD2. Germline V CDR1 and CDR2: SGHTA, FQGNSA. The junction had 7 bases not matched to a gene; V was cut back by 3 bases and J by 0 bases. CDR3 length: 16 residues. This chain's CDR3 is CASSFASGQSSYEQYF. The CDR3 coding sequence is TGTGCCAGCAGCTTCGCTAGCGGGCAGAGCTCCTACGAGCAGTACTTC.

Regarding this clone: A read error may explain this, as a much larger clone is one base away. The gene calls are TRBV30 and TRBJ2-6; D is ambiguous. The CDR3 spans 12 residues. Per the germline V gene, CDR1 is GTSNPN and CDR2 is SVGIG (reference sequence). V shed 3 bases and J shed 4 bases, with 4 bases lying between them. Here the CDR3 reads CAWRVGANVLTF. The CDR3 DNA reads TGTGCCTGGAGGGTAGGGGCCAACGTCCTGACTTTC.

In its sample, this clone was seen a few times. V and J are TRBV7-8 and TRBJ2-7; TRBD1 aligns across 7 bases. Trimming at V came to 5 bases and at J to 7 bases, leaving 11 bases not matched to a gene. CDR1 is SGHVS, CDR2 FQNEAQ, per germline. The CDR3 has 14 amino acids. CDR3 coding DNA: TGTGCCAGCAGCAACCGGGACAGAGCTGATGAGCAGTACTTC. It translates to CASSNRDRADEQYF.

This clone was seen repeatedly, ten times or more. The J gene is TRBJ1-3, the V gene TRBV5-1; a weak D match, TRBD1 (5 bases). Germline CDR1 is SGHRS and CDR2 is YFSETQ. Trimming took 5 bases from V and 0 from J, leaving 9 bases between them. This CDR3 spans 14 amino acids. CDR3 protein: CASSPGGSGNTIYF. The CDR3, as DNA: TGCGCCAGCAGTCCGGGGGGCTCTGGAAACACCATATATTTT.

The V and J genes are TRBV7-8 and TRBJ2-7, with TRBD2 matching 9 bases. Trimming cost V 1 base and J 3 bases; bases outside gene matches: 4. Germline V gives CDR1 SGHVS, CDR2 FQNEAQ. The CDR3 has 15 residues. The CDR3, as DNA: TGTGCCAGCAGCTTAGATGGGCGGGAGGGCTACGAGCAGTACTTC. This translates into CASSLDGREGYEQYF.

This clone was counted many times. The rearrangement uses TRBV14 and TRBJ2-5, with D possibly TRBD2 on 6 matching bases. The CDR3 length is 13 residues. In germline, CDR1 is SGHDN, CDR2 FVKESK. V shed 0 bases and J shed 10 bases, with 12 bases lying between them. The CDR3 loop is CASSQEMIGGQYF. CDR3 sequence (DNA): TGTGCCAGCAGCCAAGAGATGATCGGGGGCCAGTACTTC.

V gene TRBV19 combines with J gene TRBJ2-2; 14 nucleotides match TRBD2. The V gene end was trimmed by 0 bases and the J gene end by 0 bases; junction bases not matched to a gene: 6. Germline V gene sequence: CDR1 LNHDA, CDR2 SQIVND (reference sequence). There are 20 residues in the CDR3. CDR3 protein: CASSIDPLTSGRANTGELFF. The CDR3 DNA follows: TGTGCCAGTAGTATAGATCCCCTGACTAGCGGGAGGGCGAACACCGGGGAGCTGTTTTTT.

This chain joins TRBV18 and TRBJ2-1; TRBD1 matches 10 bases. CDR3 length: 17 amino acids. V was pared by 3 bases and J by 6 bases, with 11 bases of the junction left unmatched. Germline assignment: CDR1 KGHSH and CDR2 LQKENI. The CDR3: CASSPNGPGQGSNEQFF. As DNA, the CDR3 is TGTGCCAGCTCACCCAACGGGCCGGGACAGGGGAGCAATGAGCAGTTCTTC.

This clone was seen only a few times. The chain is built from TRBV7-6 and TRBJ2-5, with 10 bases identical to TRBD2. The J segment lost 5 bases and the V segment lost 2 bases, leaving 2 bases of the junction unmatched. This CDR3 is built from 14 residues. In germline, CDR1 is SGHVS, CDR2 FNYEAQ. CDR3 sequence reads: CASSLSGGAETQYF. The DNA for the CDR3 is TGTGCCAGCAGCTTAAGCGGGGGGGCGGAGACCCAGTACTTC.

This clone has ten or more counts. CDR3 sequence: CASTPRDEQFF. DNA of the CDR3: TGTGCCAGCACTCCGAGGGATGAGCAGTTCTTC. This chain joins TRBV7-2 and TRBJ2-1, with TRBD2 as a possible D gene (5 bases). Germline lookup yields CDR1 SGHTA and CDR2 FQGNSA. Trimming stripped 7 bases from V and 8 bases from J, with 9 bases between. The length of the CDR3 is 11 residues.

This clone was seen a handful of times. The rearrangement joins TRBV7-2 to TRBJ2-3, with 7 positions matching TRBD2. V dropped 5 bases and J dropped 6; count of bases not matched to a gene: 5. Per the germline V gene, CDR1 is SGHTA and CDR2 is FQGNSA. The CDR3 covers 13 residues. CDR3 bases: TGTGCCAGCAGCCATGGGGGGGGTGATACGCAGTATTTT. This translates into CASSHGGGDTQYF.

V is TRBV5-6 and J is TRBJ2-6; D is possibly TRBD1 or TRBD2 (7 bases each). The CDR3 loop spans 18 amino acids. The germline gives CDR1 SGHDT, CDR2 YYEEEE. The V end lost 4 bases, the J end lost 0 bases, and 17 bases lay between the germline ends. In nucleotides, the CDR3 is TGTGCCAGCAGCATATACAGGGGCGGGAGCTCTGGGGCCAACGTCCTGACTTTC. This sequence encodes CASSIYRGGSSGANVLTF.

The chain carries TRBV4-1 and TRBJ2-3, with D tentatively TRBD2 (6 bases). CDR3 length equals 15 residues. Trimming removed 4 bases from V and 1 base from J, with 12 bases in between. Germline CDR1 and CDR2: MGHRA and YSYEKL. The chain's CDR3 is CASSPLGGGTDTQYF. DNA for the CDR3: TGCGCCAGCAGCCCCCTTGGCGGGGGCACAGATACGCAGTATTTT.

This clone was detected a few times. Other DNA sequences in this sample translate to the same CDR3. The chain employs TRBV5-4 and TRBJ2-5, with 7 positions matching TRBD2. Germline assignment: CDR1 SGHNT and CDR2 YYREEE (reference sequence). Trimming at V came to 0 bases and at J to 0 bases, leaving 2 bases not matched to a gene. This CDR3 is built from 15 residues. This CDR3 is CASSLALADQETQYF. The DNA for the CDR3 is TGTGCCAGCAGCTTGGCCCTAGCGGACCAAGAGACCCAGTACTTC.

The chain joins TRBV7-9 to TRBJ2-1, with 7 bases lining up with TRBD2. The germline gives CDR1 SEHNR, CDR2 FQNEAQ (reference sequence). This CDR3 comprises 15 residues. With V trimmed by 1 base and J by 7 bases, 7 bases remained unmatched. This chain's CDR3 is CASSLGGAGANEQFF. CDR3 nucleotides: TGTGCCAGCAGCTTAGGGGGTGCGGGAGCGAATGAGCAGTTCTTC.

This clone was seen only a few times. This chain links TRBV18 with TRBJ2-7, with 10 bases that match TRBD1. Germline CDR1 reads KGHSH; CDR2 reads LQKENI. V was clipped by 2 bases and J by 3 bases; unmatched bases: 4. This CDR3 has 15 amino acids. The CDR3 DNA reads as TGTGCCAGCTCACCATTGGGACAGGGGCTCTACGAGCAGTACTTC. Its translation: CASSPLGQGLYEQYF.

The sample holds a few counts of this clone. The V gene is TRBV29-1, the J gene TRBJ2-2; a weak D match, TRBD2 (5 bases). The CDR3 extends over 12 amino acids. Trimming stripped 7 bases from V and 2 bases from J, with 8 bases between. Looked up from germline, CDR1 is SQVTM and CDR2 is ANQGSEA. As DNA, the CDR3 is TGCAGCGGGGGAGTAAACACCGGGGAGCTGTTTTTT. It yields the protein CSGGVNTGELFF.

This chain links TRBV19 with TRBJ2-1, with 7 bases lining up with TRBD2. Germline values: CDR1 LNHDA, CDR2 SQIVND (reference sequence). The CDR3 is 15 amino acids. The V gene end was trimmed by 4 bases and the J gene end by 2 bases; junction bases not matched to a gene: 5. The CDR3 loop is CASSTQRGPYNEQFF. The CDR3 DNA reads TGTGCCAGTAGTACCCAGCGGGGCCCCTACAATGAGCAGTTCTTC.

This chain's CDR3 is CATSPHSGSDEQYF. Written as DNA, the CDR3 is TGTGCCACCAGCCCCCATAGCGGGAGTGATGAGCAGTACTTC. The V and J genes are TRBV15 and TRBJ2-7; TRBD2 matches 9 bases. Germline values: CDR1 LNHNV, CDR2 YYDKDF (reference sequence). Germline trimming cut 5 bases from V and 7 bases from J; bases unmatched to any gene: 9. The CDR3 loop spans 14 amino acids.

The chain combines TRBV28 with TRBJ2-7; D perhaps matches TRBD1 (5 bases). Germline CDR1 MDHEN, CDR2 SYDVKM. The length of the CDR3 is 15 residues. With 4 bases removed from V and 4 bases from J, the gap between germline ends came to 17 bases. In nucleotides, the CDR3 is TGTGCCAGCAGTTCAAGCGCCAGGGTGAGTTACGAGCAGTACTTC. Its translation: CASSSSARVSYEQYF.

This sequence joins TRBV7-2 and TRBJ2-3; the match to TRBD1 covers 7 bases. The CDR3 runs 15 residues. CDR1 and CDR2 from the germline V gene are SGHTA and FQGNSA. V trimming: 6 bases; J trimming: 0 bases; junction bases outside the gene matches: 6. CDR3 amino acids: CASSYGQVSTDTQYF. The CDR3 region has the DNA TGTGCCAGCAGTTACGGACAGGTTAGCACAGATACGCAGTATTTT.

This clone came up a few times. The chain carries TRBV28 and TRBJ1-5, with TRBD1 as a possible D gene (5 bases). Germline V CDR1 and CDR2: MDHEN, SYDVKM. This CDR3 contains 13 residues. The V and J ends lost 8 bases and 4 bases respectively, with 12 bases between them. Here the CDR3 DNA reads TGTGCCAGCGGGGGACGGTCGAATCAGCCCCAGCATTTT. The encoded protein is CASGGRSNQPQHF.

For the CDR3, the DNA is TGCAGCGCCGAGACAGGGGAGAGGGAGACCCAGTACTTC. This encodes CSAETGERETQYF. This rearrangement joins TRBV29-1 to TRBJ2-5; 8 nucleotides line up with TRBD1. The V gene end was trimmed by 7 bases and the J gene end by 5 bases; junction bases not matched to a gene: 9. Germline V gives CDR1 SQVTM, CDR2 ANQGSEA. This CDR3 contains 13 residues.